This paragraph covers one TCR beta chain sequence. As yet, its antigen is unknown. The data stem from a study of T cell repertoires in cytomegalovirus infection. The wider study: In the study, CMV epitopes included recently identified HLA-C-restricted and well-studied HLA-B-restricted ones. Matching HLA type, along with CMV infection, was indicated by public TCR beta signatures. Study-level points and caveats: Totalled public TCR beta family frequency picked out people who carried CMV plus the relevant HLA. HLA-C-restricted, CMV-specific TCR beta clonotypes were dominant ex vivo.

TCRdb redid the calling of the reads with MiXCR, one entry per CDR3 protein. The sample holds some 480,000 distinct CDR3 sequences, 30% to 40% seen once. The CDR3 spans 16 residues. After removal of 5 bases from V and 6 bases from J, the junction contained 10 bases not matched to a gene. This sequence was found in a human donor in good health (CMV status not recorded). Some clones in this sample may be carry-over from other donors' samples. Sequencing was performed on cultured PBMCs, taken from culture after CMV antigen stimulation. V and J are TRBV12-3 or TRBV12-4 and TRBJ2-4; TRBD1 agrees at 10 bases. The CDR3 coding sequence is TGTGCCAGCAGTCCGGGACAGGGGTTTCCCAGAAACATTCAGTACTTC. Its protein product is CASSPGQGFPRNIQYF.